This TCR beta chain was captured by sequencing in a study of lymphopenia after photon versus proton radiotherapy. General study results and limits: Better survival with proton therapy was suggested as possible, not demonstrated. Proton therapy kept repertoires fairly stable, unlike photons, which gained effector/memory cells. Oligoclonal CD8+ Temra expansion after nadir drove photon patients' diversity drop.

Note on this clone: Antigen specificity is unknown.

Profiled with immunoSEQ multiplex PCR; TCRdb holds only in-frame clones, not every one. The sample carries roughly 65,000 clones, under 95% recorded once. The sample was peripheral blood, taken from a patient treated with photon-based radiotherapy. This receptor was taken from a woman aged 70-85 years with pancreatic cancer.

CDR3 region: CASSLGPVSSGNTIYF. As DNA, the CDR3 is TGTGCCAGCAGCTTGGGTCCTGTGAGCTCTGGAAACACCATATATTTT. The chain joins TRBV5-6 to TRBJ1-3; D call uncertain. With 0 bases removed from V and 0 bases from J, the gap between germline ends came to 10 bases. Germline CDR1 is SGHDT and CDR2 is YYEEEE. CDR3 length: 16 residues.